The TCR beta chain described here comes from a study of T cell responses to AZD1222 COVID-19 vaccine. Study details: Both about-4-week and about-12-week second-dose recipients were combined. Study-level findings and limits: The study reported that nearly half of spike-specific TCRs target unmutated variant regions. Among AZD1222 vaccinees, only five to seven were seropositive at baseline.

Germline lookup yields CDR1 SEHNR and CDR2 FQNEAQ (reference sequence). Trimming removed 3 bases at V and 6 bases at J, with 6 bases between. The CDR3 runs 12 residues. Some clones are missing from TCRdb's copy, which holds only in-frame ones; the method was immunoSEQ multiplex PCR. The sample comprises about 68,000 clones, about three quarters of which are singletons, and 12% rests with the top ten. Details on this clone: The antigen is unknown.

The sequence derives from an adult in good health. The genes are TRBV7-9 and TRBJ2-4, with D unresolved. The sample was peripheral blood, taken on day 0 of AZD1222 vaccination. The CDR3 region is CASSFNGNIQYF. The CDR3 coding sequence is TGTGCCAGCAGCTTTAACGGAAACATTCAGTACTTC.